These 28 T cell receptor beta chains were all obtained from the same sample, sequenced in a study of persistence of HIV-infected CD4 T cells. This was the immunoSEQ version 4 assay in survey mode. Clones were sequenced by immunoSEQ multiplex PCR, and TCRdb holds only the in-frame ones, with some missing. The sample lists roughly 30,000 clones, around 82% occurring once. Lysates of CMV-infected fibroblasts at 9.5 to 10 ug/mL stimulated these cells. Memory cells lacking CD40L and CD69 with high CD45RO were sorted. Their target antigens are unknown. The sample in question was CD4+ T cells sorted from PBMCs after 18-hour stimulation, obtained from a patient who received antiretroviral therapy. These receptors all come from an adult man with HIV who was CMV-seropositive.

The rearrangement uses TRBV6-4 and TRBJ1-4; 11 bases fit TRBD1. Losses at the gene ends were 5 bases for V and 6 bases for J; bases not matched to a gene: 2. There are 14 residues in the CDR3. CDR1 and CDR2 from the germline V gene are MRHNA and SNTAGT. CDR3 protein: CASSKDRGHEKLFF. CDR3 nucleotides: TGTGCCAGCAGTAAGGACAGGGGGCATGAAAAACTGTTTTTT.

This rearrangement joins TRBV25-1 to TRBJ1-2; D call uncertain. The V and J ends lost 4 bases and 7 bases respectively, with 10 bases between them. The CDR3 covers 12 residues. Per germline, CDR1 MGHDK and CDR2 SYGVNS. Here the CDR3 DNA reads TGTGCCAGCAGTGCCACCAGATCTGGCTACACCTTC. As protein: CASSATRSGYTF.

This CDR3 is CATSAKGQGRAGEQYF. The CDR3 nucleotides read TGTGCCACCAGTGCCAAGGGGCAGGGAAGAGCCGGCGAGCAGTACTTC. The rearrangement joins TRBV24-1 to TRBJ2-7, with a weak D call TRBD1 (5 bases). CDR3 length equals 16 residues. The V and J ends lost 5 bases and 6 bases respectively, with 22 bases between them. Germline V gene lookup returns CDR1 KGHDR and CDR2 SFDVKD.

The V gene is TRBV19, the J gene TRBJ2-1; D is ambiguous. V was cut by 5 bases and J by 9 bases, with 17 bases left in between. Germline-derived CDR1 and CDR2 are LNHDA and SQIVND (reference sequence). The CDR3 is 14 residues long. The CDR3 nucleotides read TGTGCCAGTAGTCTCGCGACGGCTAAGAGTGAGCAGTTCTTC. Its protein product is CASSLATAKSEQFF.

V is TRBV12-2 and J is TRBJ2-3; the D call of TRBD2 is as the table states it, not checked on the DNA. TRBV12-2 counts as a pseudogene. The CDR3 contains 16 residues. CDR3 loop: CASRHPTKAATDTQYF. The DNA of the CDR3 is TGTGCAAGTCGCCACCCGACTAAAGCGGCCACAGATACGCAGTATTTT.

V and J are TRBV28 and TRBJ2-5; D not resolved. Per germline, CDR1 MDHEN and CDR2 SYDVKM. The CDR3 extends over 15 amino acids. V lost 4 bases and J lost 5, with 17 bases in between. CDR3 sequence: CASSSLIRERETQYF. The CDR3 coding sequence is TGTGCCAGCAGTTCCCTTATAAGGGAAAGGGAGACCCAGTACTTC.

The rearrangement joins TRBV3-1 (or the pseudogene TRBV3-2) to TRBJ2-7; TRBD1 might be the D (6 bases). Germline loops: CDR1 LGHDT, CDR2 YNNKEL (reference sequence). V lost 4 bases and J lost 5, with 12 bases in between. The CDR3 contains 13 residues. In DNA, the CDR3 is TGTGCCAGCAGCCTGATACAGGGACACGAGCAGTACTTC. Its protein product is CASSLIQGHEQYF.

This clone has only one observation. The CDR3 DNA sequence: TGTGCCAGCAGCGCCGGGACAGAAACAACGGGCTACACCTTC. Translation: CASSAGTETTGYTF. This sequence joins TRBV5-4 and TRBJ1-2, with 7 bases aligning to TRBD1. The CDR3 spans 14 residues. V dropped 4 bases and J dropped 8; count of bases not matched to a gene: 11. Germline V lookup: CDR1 SGHNT, CDR2 YYREEE (reference sequence).

V and J are TRBV21-1 and TRBJ2-5; the D call of TRBD1 is as the table states it, not checked on the DNA. TRBV21-1 is shown as a pseudogene. The length of the CDR3 is 15 residues. The CDR3 DNA sequence: TGTGCCAGCAGCAAAGGTACAGGGGGTAAGTGGACCCAGTACTTC. Its translation is CASSKGTGGKWTQYF.

J is TRBJ2-1 and V is TRBV3-1 (or the pseudogene TRBV3-2); 13 nucleotides match TRBD2. Germline CDR1 LGHDT, CDR2 YNNKEL (reference sequence). The CDR3 sequence is 18 residues long. With V trimmed by 4 bases and J by 4 bases, 10 bases remained unmatched. The DNA of the CDR3 is TGTGCCAGCAGCCGGAGACTAGCGGGGGGTAACCCTTACAATGAGCAGTTCTTC. This codes for CASSRRLAGGNPYNEQFF.

V and J are TRBV6-6 and TRBJ2-3; TRBD2 matches at 8 bases. Looked up from germline, CDR1 is MNHNY and CDR2 is SVGAGI (reference sequence). This CDR3 is 15 amino acids long. The ends lost 6 bases at V and 4 bases at J; junction bases unmatched: 9. The CDR3 reads CASRVQGLGADTQYF. CDR3 DNA sequence: TGTGCCAGCAGAGTCCAGGGACTAGGGGCAGATACGCAGTATTTT.

This rearrangement joins TRBV7-9 to TRBJ2-1; TRBD2 is a possible D gene (7 bases). Germline lookup yields CDR1 SEHNR and CDR2 FQNEAQ (reference sequence). V was trimmed by 1 base and J by 8 bases, leaving 21 bases between them. CDR3 length: 17 amino acids. CDR3 residues: CASSLVGRGARRDEQFF. The CDR3 DNA reads TGTGCCAGCAGCTTAGTGGGTCGGGGGGCCCGAAGGGATGAGCAGTTCTTC.

The chain employs TRBV6-6 and TRBJ1-6; a weak D match, TRBD1 (5 bases). The CDR3 length is 14 residues. Germline V lookup: CDR1 MNHNY, CDR2 SVGAGI (reference sequence). V was trimmed by 3 bases and J by 10 bases, leaving 13 bases between them. CDR3 loop: CASSYSEGNSPLHF. CDR3 bases: TGTGCCAGCAGTTATAGTGAGGGGAACTCACCCCTCCACTTT.

The gene calls are TRBV3-1 (or the pseudogene TRBV3-2) and TRBJ1-3; D perhaps matches TRBD1 (5 bases). Germline V gene sequence: CDR1 LGHDT, CDR2 YNNKEL (reference sequence). The CDR3 spans 17 residues. Between the trimmed V and J ends, which lost 0 bases and 0 bases, there was a span of 12 bases. This CDR3 reads CASSQEPQGDSGNTIYF. Here the CDR3 DNA reads TGTGCCAGCAGCCAAGAACCCCAGGGTGACTCTGGAAACACCATATATTTT.

V gene TRBV19 combines with J gene TRBJ1-5; no firm D call. CDR3 length equals 15 residues. Deletions cut 7 bases from V and 2 bases from J, with 15 bases between. CDR1 LNHDA and CDR2 SQIVND come from the germline V gene (reference sequence). The DNA of the CDR3 is TGTGCCAGTACACGGCTTGGGAATGGCAATCAGCCCCAGCATTTT. Translated, it gives CASTRLGNGNQPQHF.

This clone was detected only a few times. V gene TRBV28 combines with J gene TRBJ2-2; maybe TRBD1 (6 bases). This CDR3 contains 13 residues. Between the trimmed V and J ends, which lost 7 bases and 8 bases, there was a span of 14 bases. Germline CDR1 is MDHEN and CDR2 is SYDVKM. DNA for the CDR3: TGTGCCAGCACCCTAGGGGGTCGGGGGGAGCTGTTTTTT. This encodes CASTLGGRGELFF. The full variable domain, rest sourced from reference TRBV28 and TRBJ2-2, is DVKVTQSSRYLVKRTGEKVFLECVQDMDHENMFWYRQDPGLGLRLIYFSYDVKMKEKGDIPEGYSVSREKKERFSLILESASTNQTSMYLCASTLGGRGELFFGEGSRLTVL.

The chain joins TRBV14 to TRBJ1-4; possibly TRBD1 for D (6 bases). Germline V gene data show CDR1 as SGHDN and CDR2 as FVKESK. V lost 2 bases and J 8 bases, leaving 9 bases between the germline ends. CDR3 length: 13 residues. CDR3 in amino acids: CASSQTGNEKLFF. In DNA, the CDR3 is TGTGCCAGCAGCCAAACAGGGAACGAAAAACTGTTTTTT.

The rearrangement joins TRBV5-1 to TRBJ1-4, with TRBD1 matching over 9 bases. J gave up 4 bases and V 4 bases, and 2 bases lay outside the gene matches. Germline CDR1 is SGHRS and CDR2 is YFSETQ. CDR3 length: 14 amino acids. CDR3 nucleotides: TGCGCCAGCAGCCGGACAGGGGTTAATGAAAAACTGTTTTTT. It translates to CASSRTGVNEKLFF.

J is TRBJ1-4 and V is TRBV23-1; TRBD1 is a possible D gene (6 bases). TRBV23-1 is assigned to the ORF class and has an uncertain function. V was trimmed by 1 base and J by 8 bases, leaving 14 bases between them. This CDR3 has 15 residues. The CDR3 coding sequence is TGCGCCAGCAGTCAATTCTCGGTGAGGGGGGAAAAACTGTTTTTT. It specifies CASSQFSVRGEKLFF.

The rearrangement joins TRBV13 to TRBJ1-2; no definite D call. The CDR3 is made up of 14 amino acids. V shed 2 bases and J shed 4 bases, with 11 bases lying between them. Germline V gene sequence: CDR1 PRHDT, CDR2 FYEKMQ (reference sequence). The CDR3 reads CASSLTGLSYGYTF. Here the CDR3 DNA reads TGTGCCAGCAGCTTAACGGGCTTATCCTATGGCTACACCTTC.

Note on this clone: This same CDR3 is encoded by further DNA sequences in the sample. The chain uses TRBV2 and TRBJ2-3, with no clear D. This CDR3 is 12 amino acids long. CDR1 is SNHLY and CDR2 is FYNNEI in the germline V gene. With 4 bases removed from V and 3 bases from J, the gap between germline ends came to 5 bases. The CDR3 DNA reads as TGTGCCAGCAGTGTGGCGACAGATACGCAGTATTTT. Translating it yields CASSVATDTQYF.

In this sample, this clone turned up once. The rearrangement joins TRBV4-2 to TRBJ2-7, with 9 nucleotides matching TRBD2. Germline V CDR1 and CDR2: LGHNA, YNFKEQ. V trimming: 3 bases; J trimming: 4 bases; junction bases outside the gene matches: 10. This CDR3 region has 16 residues. DNA for the CDR3: TGTGCCAGCAGCCAGGACCGCGGGCGGGGGGGGTACGAGCAGTACTTC. Protein: CASSQDRGRGGYEQYF.

The CDR3 protein is CARSLNGGTEAFF. The CDR3 nucleotides are TGTGCCAGAAGCTTAAACGGGGGGACTGAAGCTTTCTTT. V gene TRBV7-5 combines with J gene TRBJ1-1. TRBV7-5 is labeled a pseudogene. The CDR3 is made up of 13 amino acids.

This chain uses TRBV2 with TRBJ2-7; D is unclear. CDR3 length: 12 residues. V lost 7 bases, J lost 0 bases, and 7 bases lay in between. In germline, CDR1 is SNHLY, CDR2 FYNNEI. The CDR3 protein is CASKPDSYEQYF. As DNA, the CDR3 is TGTGCCAGCAAGCCAGACTCCTACGAGCAGTACTTC.

In this sample, this clone turned up a few times. V usage is TRBV2 and J usage is TRBJ1-3; D is ambiguous. The CDR3 covers 16 residues. Trimming removed 6 bases from V and 0 bases from J, with 15 bases in between. Germline V gene sequence: CDR1 SNHLY, CDR2 FYNNEI. Here the CDR3 reads CASSRRTSHSGNTIYF. The CDR3 DNA sequence: TGTGCCAGCAGCCGACGGACTTCCCACTCTGGAAACACCATATATTTT.

The rearrangement uses TRBV19 and TRBJ2-3; the D gene is possibly TRBD1 (6 bases). This CDR3 has 15 amino acids. The germline V gene encodes CDR1 LNHDA and CDR2 SQIVND (reference sequence). Trimming pared 7 bases from V and 1 base from J, leaving 15 bases between. CDR3 in amino acids: CASTIGGSGTDTQYF. Written as DNA, the CDR3 is TGTGCCAGTACCATAGGGGGTTCGGGCACAGATACGCAGTATTTT.

The chain carries TRBV5-1 and TRBJ2-2; a possible D gene is TRBD1 (6 bases). Germline assignment: CDR1 SGHRS and CDR2 YFSETQ. The V end was cut by 1 base, the J end by 6 bases, with 10 bases between. The CDR3 runs to 14 residues. CDR3 nucleotide sequence: TGCGCCAGCAGCTTGTTCCAGGGGTCCGGGGAGCTGTTTTTT. Amino acid sequence: CASSLFQGSGELFF. Complete variable domain (other parts from reference TRBV5-1 and TRBJ2-2): KAGVTQTPRYLIKTRGQQVTLSCSPISGHRSVSWYQQTPGQGLQFLFEYFSETQRNKGNFPGRFSGRQFSNSRSEMNVSTLELGDSALYLCASSLFQGSGELFFGEGSRLTVL.

This clone is a singleton in its sample. The chain is built from TRBV20-1 and TRBJ2-1; D is uncertain. Germline CDR1 DFQATT, CDR2 SNEGSKA (reference sequence). Trimming stripped 3 bases from V and 4 bases from J, with 4 bases between. The CDR3 extends over 11 amino acids. The CDR3 reads CSASGYNEQFF. DNA of the CDR3: TGCAGTGCTAGCGGTTACAATGAGCAGTTCTTC.